A selection of T cell receptor beta chains follows, all from one sample in a study of blood T cells in healthy people across ages. TCRdb itself ran the 5' RACE reads through MiXCR, one entry per CDR3 protein. The sample has about 1.8 million distinct CDR3 sequences, 49% seen once. Input material: blood. These receptors came from a woman aged 40 to 50 in good health. The CDR3 runs from the conserved cysteine through the conserved F or W. D genes are given only for firm matches. The size of a clone is reported for some rows only, either as once, few or many, or as a class for expanded clones.

j_call clone_size d_call v_call cdr3_nt cdr3_aa
TRBJ2-4 few TRBD2 TRBV20-1 TGCAGTGCTCCCGTTAGCGGGGGATTAGCCAAAAACATTCAGTACTTC CSAPVSGGLAKNIQYF
TRBJ1-4 once . TRBV2 TGTGCCAGCTTAGGCACTAATGAAAAACTGTTTTTT CASLGTNEKLFF
TRBJ2-1 . TRBD1 TRBV20-1 TGCAGTGCTAGAGGGTCAGGACAGGGGAATGAGCAGTTCTTC CSARGSGQGNEQFF
TRBJ2-3 . TRBD1 TRBV9 TGTGCCAGCAGCGTAGACAGGGGGCTAACAGATACGCAGTATTTT CASSVDRGLTDTQYF
TRBJ2-5 . . TRBV12-3/TRBV12-4 TGTGCCAGCAGCCGGACTGAACAACAAGAGACCCAGTACTTC CASSRTEQQETQYF
TRBJ2-1 . TRBD2 TRBV9 TGTGCCAGCAGCGTAGACGGCGGGGGGTTCAATGAGCAGTTCTTC CASSVDGGGFNEQFF
TRBJ2-3 few TRBD2 TRBV29-1 TGCAGCCCCTTAGCGGGGATAGCAGATACGCAGTATTTT CSPLAGIADTQYF
TRBJ2-1 . TRBD2 TRBV12-3/TRBV12-4 TGTGCCAGCAGGCGGACTAGCGGGGGGCTGACATCCTACAATGAGCAGTTCTTC CASRRTSGGLTSYNEQFF
TRBJ1-1 . . TRBV2 TGTGCCAGCAGAGCGGTGGGGTTTATGAACACTGAAGCTTTCTTT CASRAVGFMNTEAFF
TRBJ2-3 many . TRBV24-1 TGTGCCACCAGTGATACCGGTGGCACAGATACGCAGTATTTT CATSDTGGTDTQYF
TRBJ2-5 . TRBD2 TRBV6-6 TGTGCCAGCGACGAGCGGGGGGGTTTTAATGAGCAGTACTTC CASDERGGFNEQYF
TRBJ1-2 few . TRBV2 TGTGCCAGCAGTGAGGACACCTTTAACTATGGCTACACCTTC CASSEDTFNYGYTF
TRBJ2-1 . TRBD2 TRBV2 TGTGCCAGCAGAGATGGGCTCGTATCAAGCGGGGGGGCCTTAAATGAGCAGTTCTTC CASRDGLVSSGGALNEQFF
TRBJ2-2 once . TRBV5-1 TGCGCCAGCAGCCCCTGGGCAGGCGTAAACGGGGAGCTGTTTTTT CASSPWAGVNGELFF
TRBJ2-1 few . TRBV15 TGTGCCACCAGCAGAGATGAGACAGCCCCTTACAATGAGCAGTTCTTC CATSRDETAPYNEQFF
TRBJ1-2 few TRBD1 TRBV9 TGTGCCAGCAGCGTAGGAGGACAGGATTTTTCAGGCTACACCTTC CASSVGGQDFSGYTF